This T cell receptor beta chain was sequenced in a study of cytomegalovirus exposure and HLA in healthy donors. Use of 60 Vbeta and 13 Jbeta primers characterized the PCR. Assay: immunoSEQ multiplex PCR; the TCRdb copy retains only in-frame clones and omits some. Among 90,000 or so clones listed, around three quarters were seen once. This clone turned up a few times. The antigen is undetermined. Donors in the study were healthy people who gave bone marrow. The CDR3 has 14 amino acids. Germline-derived CDR1 and CDR2 are SGHVS and FQNEAQ. V lost 2 bases and J lost 0, with 8 bases in between. Study-wide points: Another analysis was done later, and it associated around 17,000 TCR beta sequences with HLA alleles at 0.05 false discovery rate. The study recorded 150 to 200 TCR beta chains that were cytomegalovirus-associated. When analyzed later, a missense DCLRE1C variant was found to be linked to TCR beta V- and J-gene trimming.

Material: PBMCs. The chain is built from TRBV7-8 and TRBJ2-7; D not certain. The clonotype comes from a woman aged 50 to 60 in good health and CMV-seropositive. CDR3 in DNA: TGTGCCAGCAGCTTAATGGCGGCCTCCTACGAGCAGTACTTC. It codes for CASSLMAASYEQYF.